This T cell receptor (beta chain) came from a study of CD8+ T cells in alopecia areata. Study conclusions and caveats: Researchers report lesional scalp, most notably alopecia totalis/universalis, outstripped normal scalp in clonality.

Treatment specified: oral pan-JAK inhibitor, 5-10 mg twice daily. Extracted from the samples, RNA was reverse transcribed into cDNA to serve as the sequencing template. TCRdb keeps only in-frame clones here, not all; method: immunoSEQ multiplex PCR. The sample includes hundreds of thousands of clones, approximately 60% of them seen just once. CDR1 and CDR2 (germline): LGHNA, YSLEER. Trimming took off 1 base at V and 5 bases at J, with 14 bases between the two ends. This CDR3 spans 15 amino acids. A note on this clone: Its antigen is undetermined.

This receptor was obtained from a human donor with alopecia areata. Sequencing used CD4+ T cells sorted from blood, obtained around week 53, from a patient treated with tofacitinib. This chain links TRBV4-3 with TRBJ2-5; the D gene is possibly TRBD2 (7 bases). CDR3 protein: CASSQGDGGQETQYF. The CDR3 DNA reads as TGCGCCAGCAGCCAAGGAGACGGGGGGCAGGAGACCCAGTACTTC.